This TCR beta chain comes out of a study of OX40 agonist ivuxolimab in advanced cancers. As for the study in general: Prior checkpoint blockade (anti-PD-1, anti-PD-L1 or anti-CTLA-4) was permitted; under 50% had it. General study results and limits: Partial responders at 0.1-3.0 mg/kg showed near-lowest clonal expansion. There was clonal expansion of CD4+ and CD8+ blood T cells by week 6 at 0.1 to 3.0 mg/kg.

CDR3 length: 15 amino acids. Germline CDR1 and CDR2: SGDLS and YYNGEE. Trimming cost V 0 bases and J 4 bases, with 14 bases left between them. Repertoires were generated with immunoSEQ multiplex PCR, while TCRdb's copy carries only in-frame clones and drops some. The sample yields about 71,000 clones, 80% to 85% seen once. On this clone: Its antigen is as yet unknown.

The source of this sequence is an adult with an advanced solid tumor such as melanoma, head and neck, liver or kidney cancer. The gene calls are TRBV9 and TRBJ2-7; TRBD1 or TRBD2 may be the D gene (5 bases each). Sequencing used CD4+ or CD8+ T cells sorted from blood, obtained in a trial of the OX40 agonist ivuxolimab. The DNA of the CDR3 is TGTGCCAGCAGCGTAGGGGACGGAGGTCCGTACGAGCAGTACTTC. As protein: CASSVGDGGPYEQYF.